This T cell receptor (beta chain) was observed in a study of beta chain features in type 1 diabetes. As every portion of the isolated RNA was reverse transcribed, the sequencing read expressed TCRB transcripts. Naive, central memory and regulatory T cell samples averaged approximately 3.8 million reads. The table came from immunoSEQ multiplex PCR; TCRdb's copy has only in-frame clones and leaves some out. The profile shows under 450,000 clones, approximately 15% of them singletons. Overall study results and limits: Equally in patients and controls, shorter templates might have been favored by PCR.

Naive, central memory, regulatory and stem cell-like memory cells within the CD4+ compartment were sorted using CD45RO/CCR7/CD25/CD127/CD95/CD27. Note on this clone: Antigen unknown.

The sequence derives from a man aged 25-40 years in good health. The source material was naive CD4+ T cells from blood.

The DNA for the CDR3 is TGCGCCAGCAGCTTGGGGGGCAAGAACACTGAAGCTTTCTTT. Translating it yields CASSLGGKNTEAFF. The rearrangement joins TRBV5-1 to TRBJ1-1; possibly TRBD1 for D (5 bases). CDR3 length: 14 amino acids. Germline CDR1 reads SGHRS; CDR2 reads YFSETQ. The germline V and J ends were trimmed by 0 bases and 1 base, with 7 bases remaining between them.